This T cell receptor (beta chain) came from a study of blood T cell repertoires in COVID-19. Original processing methods: Amplification with reference gene primers provided the estimates of nucleated cell counts. Here immunoSEQ multiplex PCR was the method, and the copy in TCRdb shows in-frame clones only, minus some. D and trimming were read from the DNA, whereas the V and J calls and clone size are those reported in that table. Counted here are 200,000 to 250,000 clones, about 90% occurring once; the ten biggest clones make up 2.5% to 3%. V gave up 1 base and J gave up 3 bases; unmatched junction bases: 0. The CDR3 loop spans 16 amino acids. Germline CDR1 SGHTA, CDR2 FQGNSA.

Sequenced input: peripheral blood. The chain combines TRBV7-2 with TRBJ2-1; 13 nucleotides align to TRBD2. This sequence originates from a woman aged 55-69 years with acute or convalescent COVID-19. This CDR3 reads CASSLGTSGSYNEQFF. The CDR3 coding sequence is TGTGCCAGCAGCTTAGGGACTAGCGGGAGCTACAATGAGCAGTTCTTC. The full variable domain, with the rest looked up from reference TRBV7-2 and TRBJ2-1, is GAGVSQSPSNKVTEKGKDVELRCDPISGHTALYWYRQSLGQGLEFLIYFQGNSAPDKSGLPSDRFSAERTGGSVSTLTIQRTQQEDSAVYLCASSLGTSGSYNEQFFGPGTRLTVL.